This TCR beta chain was identified in a study of cytomegalovirus exposure and HLA in healthy donors. Researchers ran the PCR with 60 Vbeta and 13 Jbeta primers. Here immunoSEQ multiplex PCR was the method, and the copy in TCRdb shows in-frame clones only, minus some. This sample has approximately 150,000 clones, with approximately 65% found just once. The sample consisted of PBMCs. The receptor's source is a woman aged 55-70 years in good health and CMV-seronegative.

CDR3 DNA sequence: TGTGCCAGCAGCGTAGTAGCGGGAGGGCCGGGCGAGCAGTACTTC. Protein sequence: CASSVVAGGPGEQYF. The chain is built from TRBV9 and TRBJ2-7, with 11 bases aligning to TRBD2. J was trimmed by 6 bases and V by 0 bases; bases with no gene match: 5. This CDR3 comprises 15 residues. The germline gives CDR1 SGDLS, CDR2 YYNGEE.